This TCR beta chain was recorded in a study of neurological immune-mediated disorders (dated by TCRdb to about 2019). Study-wide context: Of the approximately 34 multiple sclerosis patients, around 31 had relapsing-remitting MS and 3 had secondary progressive MS. The 100 to 110 TCR-beta libraries covered PBMC samples along with longitudinal samples, technical triplicates, and paired sorted CD4+ and CD8+ T-cell subsets. Peripheral blood TCR-beta repertoires from HTLV-I-associated myelopathy (HAM/TSP) patients, multiple sclerosis patients and healthy controls were compared by UMI-based sequencing. The cohort comprised about 68 subjects: about 15 HAM/TSP patients, around 34 multiple sclerosis patients and approximately 20 healthy controls. General findings and caveats noted by the study authors: The MS cluster was not associated with any clinical or MRI features, and the authors stated that larger cohorts are needed. Phylogenetic analysis grouped repertoires from 18 of 34 MS patients into a cluster of related CDR3 sequences, suggesting a possible repertoire-level signature. TCR clonal expansion was highest in HAM/TSP patients and lowest in MS patients, with MS patients falling below even healthy controls. Across subjects, expanded clones never shared an identical CDR3 amino acid sequence, which suggests that the TCR-beta repertoires in every group were private.

For unsorted PBMC libraries, 2 million PBMCs were used after storage in RNAlater at -80 degrees C until RNA extraction. Multiple sclerosis patients were enrolled in a US clinical protocol under which disease progression was evaluated by magnetic resonance imaging. Peripheral blood was subjected to Ficoll-Hypaque density gradient centrifugation to isolate PBMCs, which were then cryopreserved in liquid nitrogen. cDNA synthesis used template-switch 5'RACE with a primer carrying a 10-nucleotide random unique molecular identifier tagging each TCR transcript. Every sequencing run yielded over 170 million TCR-beta sequences covering 15-18 subjects. The RNeasy kit was used for extraction of total RNA. Using the KAPA Real-time Library Amplification kit, TCR-beta VDJ regions were amplified with primers for the TCR constant region and the 5'RACE anchor. Sample indexes and Illumina adaptors were added in a first PCR, and a second PCR then increased library yield. After Ampure bead purification, the roughly 650 bp TCR product was size-selected on a 2% E-gel SizeSelection system. Before pooling, libraries had their quality checked on a Bioanalyzer, their concentration measured with Qubit, and their quantity determined with the Kapa Library Quantification kit. An Illumina HiSeq 2500 sequenced the libraries paired-end 2 x 150 bp. To increase sequence diversity, roughly 25-31% phiX was spiked into each library pool. The authors' analysis ran thus. The UMI-based MiGEC pipeline processed quality-filtered reads and removed over 75% of raw TCR sequences during error correction. VDJ genes were aligned to IMGT germline references, and clonotypes were defined by unique CDR3 amino acid sequence plus V-J genes. Clonal expansion, Shannon diversity, and CDR3 relatedness (CalcPairwiseDistances, ClusterSamples) were evaluated with VDJtools, and phylogenetic trees were built with CLCbio workbench. Clones with at least 8 unique UMIs were defined as expanded, with this threshold being based on coefficient-of-variation modelling across technical triplicates. TCRdb applied fastp at Q25 and MiXCR to the public reads, then kept only in-frame beta chains. Duplicate CDR3 protein sequences are folded into a single record with the most common DNA and genes. TCRdb's processing, not the authors' own work, is the source of the V and J calls. The sample yields about 60,000 distinct CDR3 sequences; roughly 3.5% were counted once. The ten largest account for approximately 7% of the sample.

CDR3 length: 16 amino acids, cysteine to phenylalanine. The read is trimmed to its CDR3 DNA, 48 bases read in frame from base 1. Taken from the germline V gene, the CDR1 and CDR2 loops are SGHRS and YFSETQ. Trimming accounts for 2 bases at V and 4 bases at J, while the number of junction bases matched to no gene is 8. This clonotype was recorded many times. No antigen is known for it. No base-level quality is on record; no much larger clone is a single base apart. The chain is encoded by TRBV5-1 joined to TRBJ1-5, and TRBD1 matches 8 of the central bases. The sequenced sample was PBMCs. This TCR was recovered from a woman aged 60-75 years with multiple sclerosis. This receptor carries the CDR3 CASSLQPGGFNQPQHF. The base sequence is TGCGCCAGCAGCTTACAACCAGGGGGCTTTAATCAGCCCCAGCATTTT.